This T cell receptor (beta chain) appears in the sequencing data of a study of blood T cell repertoires in COVID-19. Across the study: The United States, Italy and Spain were the sources of the acute and convalescent COVID-19 samples.

Source study methods: Estimation of nucleated cell counts was performed using reference gene primer amplification. Assay: immunoSEQ multiplex PCR; the TCRdb copy retains only in-frame clones and omits some. The V and J calls and clone size were taken over from that table, and D and trimming were inferred from the DNA. Of approximately 190,000 clones detected, 88% appear once; the ten largest clones hold around 6%. In germline, CDR1 is SGDLS, CDR2 YYNGEE. The CDR3 contains 14 residues. V gave up 0 bases and J gave up 4 bases, with 8 bases separating them. This chain uses TRBV9 with TRBJ1-5; the D is unclear. The clonotype comes from a man aged 40-49 years with active or convalescent COVID-19. Input material: peripheral blood. As DNA, the CDR3 is TGTGCCAGCAGCGTAGGGGCTGATAATCAGCCCCAGCATTTT. Translation: CASSVGADNQPQHF.